Below, 19 T cell receptor beta chains from the same sample are listed, as sequenced in a study of control samples from healthy donors and cancer patients (dated by TCRdb to the early 2020s). The method behind the library was the immunoSEQ multiplex PCR assay. TCRdb stores this immuneACCESS table with in-frame sequences only. Part of the clones is absent; in the studies checked, under half of the shortfall reflects unresolved V genes, and no reason is known for the rest. In all, the sample holds 150,000 to 200,000 clones, and 90% of those were seen once. The ten largest account for over 1.1% of the sample. The sequencing input was blood. The receptors were gathered from a woman aged 45-60 years in good health.

This sequence joins TRBV9 and TRBJ2-1; D perhaps matches TRBD2 (6 bases). The CDR3 is 15 residues long. The germline V gene has CDR1 SGDLS and CDR2 YYNGEE. The germline V and J ends were trimmed by 3 bases and 4 bases, with 14 bases remaining between them. The CDR3 sequence: CASSAQGLEYNEQFF. CDR3 nucleotides: TGTGCCAGCAGCGCCCAGGGACTGGAATACAATGAGCAGTTCTTC.

This chain joins TRBV7-8 and TRBJ1-1; D ambiguous. Germline CDR1 reads SGHVS; CDR2 reads FQNEAQ. This CDR3 has 14 residues. Trimming left V 0 bases short and J 4 bases short, with 9 bases between. In DNA form, the CDR3 reads TGTGCCAGCAGCTTAGCGGGGAAAGGCACTGAAGCTTTCTTT. It is translated as CASSLAGKGTEAFF.

J is TRBJ1-1 and V is TRBV30, with TRBD1 matching 7 bases. Germline-derived CDR1 and CDR2 are GTSNPN and SVGIG (reference sequence). The ends lost 5 bases at V and 9 bases at J; junction bases unmatched: 6. This CDR3 has 11 amino acids. CDR3 sequence: CAWGQTGKAFF. The CDR3 region has the DNA TGTGCCTGGGGGCAGACAGGGAAAGCTTTCTTT.

This clone was counted between two and nine times. The V gene is TRBV4-1, the J gene TRBJ2-4, with D perhaps TRBD1 or TRBD2 (5 bases each). There are 19 residues in the CDR3. Between the trimmed V and J ends, which lost 2 bases and 3 bases, there was a span of 23 bases. Germline CDR1 is MGHRA and CDR2 is YSYEKL. The DNA for the CDR3 is TGCGCCAGCAGCCAACAGATTAGCTCCCCCGGGGCAGGCAAAAACATTCAGTACTTC. Encoded protein: CASSQQISSPGAGKNIQYF.

This sequence joins TRBV3-1 (or the pseudogene TRBV3-2) and TRBJ2-1; D might be TRBD1 (6 bases). The CDR3 length is 15 residues. Between the trimmed V and J ends, which lost 1 base and 7 bases, there was a span of 14 bases. CDR1 and CDR2 (germline): LGHDT, YNNKEL (reference sequence). The CDR3 DNA reads as TGTGCCAGCAGCCAAGTTGAGACAGGCTCTAATGAGCAGTTCTTC. This encodes CASSQVETGSNEQFF.

The chain uses TRBV10-3 and TRBJ1-2; 9 positions match TRBD1. The CDR3 length is 18 residues. Germline V gene sequence: CDR1 ENHRY, CDR2 SYGVKD. V lost 5 bases to trimming and J lost 6 bases; unmatched junction nucleotides: 19. Written as DNA, the CDR3 is TGTGCCATCAGTTACACCCTTGCACGACCGGGACAGGGTAATGGCTACACCTTC. Amino acid sequence: CAISYTLARPGQGNGYTF.

The V and J genes are TRBV27 and TRBJ2-5; 9 bases fit TRBD1. From germline, CDR1 is MNHEY and CDR2 SMNVEV (reference sequence). V gave up 5 bases and J gave up 3 bases; unmatched junction bases: 10. The length of the CDR3 is 16 residues. The CDR3 coding sequence is TGTGCCAGCAGTGAATTCCGGACAGGGGCAGAAGAGACCCAGTACTTC. Its translation is CASSEFRTGAEETQYF.

This chain links TRBV18 with TRBJ2-3; D ambiguous. Germline values: CDR1 KGHSH, CDR2 LQKENI. This CDR3 is 13 amino acids long. Trimming took off 6 bases at V and 4 bases at J, with 11 bases between the two ends. CDR3 amino acids: CASSGVASDTQYF. DNA of the CDR3: TGTGCCAGCTCGGGCGTAGCATCAGATACGCAGTATTTT.

This sequence joins TRBV7-2 and TRBJ2-3; 9 nucleotides match TRBD2. V shed 5 bases and J 5 bases; nucleotides not matched to a gene: 5. CDR1 SGHTA and CDR2 FQGNSA come from the germline V gene. The CDR3 loop spans 14 amino acids. The CDR3 DNA reads TGTGCCAGCAGCCGCGGGGGGGCCGAAGATACGCAGTATTTT. Its protein is CASSRGGAEDTQYF.

This rearrangement joins TRBV5-1 to TRBJ2-5; 7 nucleotides align to TRBD1. The CDR3 is made up of 14 amino acids. The ends lost 4 bases at V and 3 bases at J; junction bases unmatched: 6. Germline V gives CDR1 SGHRS, CDR2 YFSETQ. CDR3 coding DNA: TGCGCCAGCAGCCCCCGACAGGGAGAAGAGACCCAGTACTTC. Translating gives CASSPRQGEETQYF.

This chain joins TRBV19 and TRBJ1-1; 10 positions match TRBD1. With V trimmed by 5 bases and J by 7 bases, 7 bases remained unmatched. Germline CDR1 and CDR2: LNHDA and SQIVND (reference sequence). CDR3 size: 14 residues. The CDR3 region is CASSWGTGESEAFF. The CDR3 DNA sequence: TGTGCCAGTAGTTGGGGGACAGGGGAAAGTGAAGCTTTCTTT.

The chain combines TRBV4-1 with TRBJ1-6; TRBD1 might be the D (6 bases). CDR1 is MGHRA and CDR2 is YSYEKL in the germline V gene. This CDR3 is 15 amino acids long. V was trimmed by 3 bases and J by 6 bases, leaving 12 bases between them. CDR3 DNA sequence: TGCGCCAGCAGCCAGGCCGGACAGCTTAATTCACCCCTCCACTTT. It codes for CASSQAGQLNSPLHF.

This clone has just one count. V gene TRBV5-6 combines with J gene TRBJ2-1, with 9 bases aligning to TRBD2. Germline values: CDR1 SGHDT, CDR2 YYEEEE. V was clipped by 1 base and J by 4 bases; unmatched bases: 6. CDR3 size: 16 residues. The DNA of the CDR3 is TGTGCCAGCAGCTTGTGGCAACTAGCGGGTTACAATGAGCAGTTCTTC. It yields the protein CASSLWQLAGYNEQFF. The complete variable domain, with remaining parts taken from reference TRBV5-6 and TRBJ2-1, reads DAGVTQSPTHLIKTRGQQVTLRCSPKSGHDTVSWYQQALGQGPQFIFQYYEEEERQRGNFPDRFSGHQFPNYSSELNVNALLLGDSALYLCASSLWQLAGYNEQFFGPGTRLTVL.

V gene TRBV7-2 combines with J gene TRBJ1-6; TRBD1 matches at 7 bases. Per the germline V gene, CDR1 is SGHTA and CDR2 is FQGNSA. After removal of 2 bases from V and 6 bases from J, the junction contained 4 bases not matched to a gene. CDR3 size: 15 residues. The CDR3, as DNA: TGTGCCAGCAGCTTATCAAGGGGGCTTAATTCACCCCTCCACTTT. Translating it yields CASSLSRGLNSPLHF.

J is TRBJ1-1 and V is TRBV5-4; a possible D gene is TRBD1 (5 bases). Germline V gene lookup returns CDR1 SGHNT and CDR2 YYREEE (reference sequence). The length of the CDR3 is 13 residues. V lost 4 bases to trimming and J lost 4 bases, with 11 bases between them. The CDR3 spells CASSQDSITEAFF. Written as DNA, the CDR3 is TGTGCCAGCAGCCAAGACAGTATCACTGAAGCTTTCTTT.

The chain combines TRBV11-1 with TRBJ2-1, with D unresolved. V was pared by 2 bases and J by 6 bases, with 14 bases between. CDR3 size: 15 residues. Germline V gene sequence: CDR1 SGHAT, CDR2 FQDESV (reference sequence). The CDR3 nucleotides are TGTGCCAGCAGCTTAATCCCCGGGCAGCCCAATGAGCAGTTCTTC. This sequence encodes CASSLIPGQPNEQFF.

The chain joins TRBV28 to TRBJ1-1; D not certain. Per the germline V gene, CDR1 is MDHEN and CDR2 is SYDVKM. V dropped 0 bases and J dropped 1 base, with 12 bases sitting between them. The CDR3 length is 16 residues. In DNA form, the CDR3 reads TGTGCCAGCAGTTTATGGAAGTTACAGCCGAACACTGAAGCTTTCTTT. Its translation is CASSLWKLQPNTEAFF. Supplemented by reference TRBV28 and TRBJ1-1, the full variable domain reads DVKVTQSSRYLVKRTGEKVFLECVQDMDHENMFWYRQDPGLGLRLIYFSYDVKMKEKGDIPEGYSVSREKKERFSLILESASTNQTSMYLCASSLWKLQPNTEAFFGQGTRLTVV.

The chain combines TRBV19 with TRBJ2-3; 7 positions match TRBD1. The germline V gene encodes CDR1 LNHDA and CDR2 SQIVND (reference sequence). The CDR3 is 13 amino acids. Germline trimming cut 5 bases from V and 7 bases from J; bases unmatched to any gene: 6. The CDR3 coding sequence is TGTGCCAGTAGTGGAAACAGGGGAAATACGCAGTATTTT. It translates to CASSGNRGNTQYF.

The V call is TRBV5-4, the J call TRBJ1-1; D call uncertain. The V end lost 1 base, the J end lost 3 bases, and 7 bases lay between the germline ends. This CDR3 spans 13 amino acids. Germline-derived CDR1 and CDR2 are SGHNT and YYREEE (reference sequence). CDR3 sequence (DNA): TGTGCCAGCAGCTTGTTCGGGGACACTGAAGCTTTCTTT. Its translation: CASSLFGDTEAFF.